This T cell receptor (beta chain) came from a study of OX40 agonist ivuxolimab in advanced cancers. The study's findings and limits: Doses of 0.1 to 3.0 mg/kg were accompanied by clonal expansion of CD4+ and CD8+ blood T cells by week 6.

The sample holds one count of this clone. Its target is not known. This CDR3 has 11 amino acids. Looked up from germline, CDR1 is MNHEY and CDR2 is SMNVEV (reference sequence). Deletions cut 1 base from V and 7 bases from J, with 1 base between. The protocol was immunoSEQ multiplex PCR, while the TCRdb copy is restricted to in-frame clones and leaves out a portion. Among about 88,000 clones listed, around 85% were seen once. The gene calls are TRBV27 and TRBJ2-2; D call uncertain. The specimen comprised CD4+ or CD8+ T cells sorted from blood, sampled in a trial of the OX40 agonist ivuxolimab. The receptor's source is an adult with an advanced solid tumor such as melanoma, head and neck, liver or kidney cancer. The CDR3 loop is CASSLYGELFF. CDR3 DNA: TGTGCCAGCAGTTTATACGGGGAGCTGTTTTTT.